A selection of T cell receptor beta chains follows, all from one sample in a study of blood T cells in healthy people across ages. TCRdb reprocessed the 5' RACE reads via MiXCR and lists one record per CDR3 protein. This table has some 890,000 distinct CDR3 sequences, just under 30% appearing once. The same data also contributed to another study, on T cells of mothers and their children.

Input material: blood. Receptors originate from a woman between 35 and 50 years old in good health. CDR3s include the opening cysteine and the closing phenylalanine or tryptophan. The D gene is left open where the match is weak. The listing skips clone size in some rows; elsewhere it reads once, few, many or a size class.

D gene: TRBD1
V gene: TRBV25-1
J gene: TRBJ1-2
clone size: few
CDR3 DNA: TGTGCCAGCAGCGGACAGGGACCCTATGGCTACACCTTC
CDR3 protein: CASSGQGPYGYTF

D gene: TRBD1
V gene: TRBV5-1
J gene: TRBJ1-1
clone size: NA
CDR3 DNA: TGCGCCAGCAGCTGGCTCGGTCGACAGGGGAAGACTGAAGCTTTCTTT
CDR3 protein: CASSWLGRQGKTEAFF

D gene: NA
V gene: TRBV7-9
J gene: TRBJ1-6
clone size: NA
CDR3 DNA: TGTGCCAGCAGCTTTGAGGGAGTCTCACCCCTCCACTTT
CDR3 protein: CASSFEGVSPLHF

D gene: TRBD1
V gene: TRBV27
J gene: TRBJ2-1
clone size: NA
CDR3 DNA: TGTGCCAGCAGTTTATACTCGGACAGGGGGCCCTACAATGAGCAGTTCTTC
CDR3 protein: CASSLYSDRGPYNEQFF

D gene: NA
V gene: TRBV7-3
J gene: TRBJ1-6
clone size: few
CDR3 DNA: TGTGCCAGCAGCTTAATGGATTCACCCCTCCACTTT
CDR3 protein: CASSLMDSPLHF

D gene: TRBD1
V gene: TRBV5-1
J gene: TRBJ2-7
clone size: NA
CDR3 DNA: TGCGCCAGCAGTTGGGACAGCCACGAGCAGTACTTC
CDR3 protein: CASSWDSHEQYF

D gene: NA
V gene: TRBV7-9
J gene: TRBJ1-5
clone size: NA
CDR3 DNA: TGTGCCAGCAGCCCTCCCGGGTTTTCTAGCAATCAGCCCCAGCATTTT
CDR3 protein: CASSPPGFSSNQPQHF

D gene: NA
V gene: TRBV25-1
J gene: TRBJ1-6
clone size: NA
CDR3 DNA: TGTGCCAGCAGTGAAGAGGGCTATAATTCACCCCTCCACTTT
CDR3 protein: CASSEEGYNSPLHF

D gene: TRBD2
V gene: TRBV9
J gene: TRBJ2-2
clone size: NA
CDR3 DNA: TGTGCCAGCAGCCCCCGGCTTGGGGGGGCGAACACCGGGGAGCTGTTTTTT
CDR3 protein: CASSPRLGGANTGELFF

D gene: NA
V gene: TRBV5-1
J gene: TRBJ1-4
clone size: NA
CDR3 DNA: TGCGCCAGCAGCTTCGCTCCTTCGACCTCAACTAATGAAAAACTGTTTTTT
CDR3 protein: CASSFAPSTSTNEKLFF

D gene: NA
V gene: TRBV3-1
J gene: TRBJ1-2
clone size: NA
CDR3 DNA: TGTGCCAGCAATCCTAGGGGTGGGGGTCATGGCTACACCTTC
CDR3 protein: CASNPRGGGHGYTF

D gene: NA
V gene: TRBV20-1
J gene: TRBJ1-1
clone size: few
CDR3 DNA: TGCAGTGCTGTGGGACACCAGAACACTGAAGCTTTCTTT
CDR3 protein: CSAVGHQNTEAFF

D gene: TRBD2
V gene: TRBV12-3/TRBV12-4
J gene: TRBJ2-3
clone size: few
CDR3 DNA: TGTGCCAGCAGTTGGACTAGCTACACAGATACGCAGTATTTT
CDR3 protein: CASSWTSYTDTQYF

D gene: NA
V gene: TRBV7-2
J gene: TRBJ2-2
clone size: once
CDR3 DNA: TGTGCCAGCAGCTTTGGCAGCCAGAACACCGGGGAACTGTTTTTT
CDR3 protein: CASSFGSQNTGELFF

D gene: NA
V gene: TRBV7-2
J gene: TRBJ2-5
clone size: few
CDR3 DNA: TGTGCCAGCAGCTTAGGGCCGGGGGCAGCACAAGAGACCCAGTACTTC
CDR3 protein: CASSLGPGAAQETQYF

D gene: NA
V gene: TRBV5-1
J gene: TRBJ2-7
clone size: many
CDR3 DNA: TGCGCCAGCAAAGGAACCATAGGCTCCTACGAGCAGTACTTC
CDR3 protein: CASKGTIGSYEQYF

D gene: NA
V gene: TRBV7-2
J gene: TRBJ2-7
clone size: few
CDR3 DNA: TGTGCCAGCAGCTCCCAAGTGGGAGGTTACAATGAGCAGTACTTC
CDR3 protein: CASSSQVGGYNEQYF

D gene: NA
V gene: TRBV5-1
J gene: TRBJ2-2
clone size: NA
CDR3 DNA: TGCGCCAGCACCCAGGGATCCGGGGAGCTGTTTTTT
CDR3 protein: CASTQGSGELFF

D gene: TRBD1
V gene: TRBV10-3
J gene: TRBJ1-1
clone size: few
CDR3 DNA: TGTGCCATCAGCTTATCCGGGACAGGGGAAACTGAAGCTTTCTTT
CDR3 protein: CAISLSGTGETEAFF

D gene: NA
V gene: TRBV20-1
J gene: TRBJ2-7
clone size: many
CDR3 DNA: TGCAGTGCCCCCCGGGGGCCGTTCTCCTACGAGCAGTACTTC
CDR3 protein: CSAPRGPFSYEQYF

D gene: NA
V gene: TRBV12-3/TRBV12-4
J gene: TRBJ1-1
clone size: few
CDR3 DNA: TGTGCCAGCAGTGATCGGGGCTGGGCTTTCTTT
CDR3 protein: CASSDRGWAFF

D gene: NA
V gene: TRBV7-6
J gene: TRBJ2-2
clone size: NA
CDR3 DNA: TGTGCCAGCAGCTTACCCCAGTCCCCCGGGGAGCTGTTTTTT
CDR3 protein: CASSLPQSPGELFF

D gene: TRBD1
V gene: TRBV4-3
J gene: TRBJ1-1
clone size: NA
CDR3 DNA: TGCGCCAGCAGCCAAGATATCCCTGGCGTGGCCGGGACAGGGAGGACTGAAGCTTTCTTT
CDR3 protein: CASSQDIPGVAGTGRTEAFF

D gene: TRBD2
V gene: TRBV5-1
J gene: TRBJ2-1
clone size: few
CDR3 DNA: TGCGCCAGCAGAAAGGGACTAGCGGGCGACAATGAGCAGTTCTTC
CDR3 protein: CASRKGLAGDNEQFF

D gene: NA
V gene: TRBV9
J gene: TRBJ2-4
clone size: many
CDR3 DNA: TGTGCCAGCAGCAGAGAGATAGCCAAAAACATTCAGTACTTC
CDR3 protein: CASSREIAKNIQYF

D gene: NA
V gene: TRBV20-1
J gene: TRBJ2-4
clone size: NA
CDR3 DNA: TGCAGTGCTAGGACTCCAACAGGGCTCAAGCAGTACTTC
CDR3 protein: CSARTPTGLKQYF